This TCR beta chain comes out of a study of blood T cell repertoires in COVID-19. Study information: COVID-19 samples from acute and convalescent phases originated in the United States, Italy and Spain.

In the study's own analysis: Amplification of reference gene primers was used by the study to estimate nucleated cell counts. Repertoires were generated with immunoSEQ multiplex PCR, while TCRdb's copy carries only in-frame clones and drops some. The D gene and trimming were derived from the DNA, and the V and J assignments and clone size from that table. The repertoire holds roughly 280,000 clones, with approximately 92% as singletons. This CDR3 contains 13 residues. Participant reports of clinical history set cohort assignment. Recovered Cohort 3 donors showed two negative PCRs, clearance, or symptom resolution.

The V and J genes are TRBV21-1 and TRBJ1-1; TRBD1 is the table's D call, not checked against the DNA. TRBV21-1 is a recognized pseudogene. Material: PBMCs or T cells enriched from blood (not recorded which). The origin of this receptor is a woman between 18 and 29 years old who had recovered from COVID-19. DNA of the CDR3: TGTGCCAGGGCCGACAGGGTCTACACTGAAGCTTTCTTT. Encoded protein: CARADRVYTEAFF.